These T cell receptor beta chains were read from a single sample in a study of T-cell memory formation after mild COVID-19. A single record per CDR3 protein comes from TCRdb applying MiXCR to the 5' RACE reads. The sample lists approximately 60,000 distinct CDR3 sequences; more than 8% were seen once. Sequences were obtained from PBMCs or a T cell subset sorted from them (not recorded which). The receptors stem from a man aged 18 to 30 who had mild COVID-19 (a few samples of this study predate the infection). Cell type and time point are not known. Both conserved end residues are part of each CDR3. D genes are given only for firm matches. Clone sizes are given selectively: once, few, many, or a class where the clone is expanded.

>-|-|TRBV5-1|TRBJ2-1
TGCGCCAGCAAACTGGCCGGAGGACAGTACAATGAGCAGTTCTTC
CASKLAGGQYNEQFF
>-|TRBD2|TRBV5-4|TRBJ2-1
TGTGCCAGCAGCTTAGGTAGCGGGGGAAACAATGAGCAGTTCTTC
CASSLGSGGNNEQFF
>many|TRBD2|TRBV5-1|TRBJ2-5
TGCGCCAGCAGCCTCGGGACTAGCGGAAAGTCACAAGAGACCCAGTACTTC
CASSLGTSGKSQETQYF
>-|-|TRBV7-9|TRBJ1-2
TGTGCCAGCAGCCAGCCGGCAGGGGATGGTGGCTACACCTTC
CASSQPAGDGGYTF
>-|TRBD2|TRBV28|TRBJ2-1
TGTGCCAGCAGTTTAGGCAGCGGGGGGCCATACAATGAGCAGTTCTTC
CASSLGSGGPYNEQFF
>-|-|TRBV4-3|TRBJ1-2
TGCGCCAGCAGCCAAAGTCCCACAGGGTCCTATGGCTACACCTTC
CASSQSPTGSYGYTF
>medium-sized|-|TRBV7-6|TRBJ2-1
TGTGCCAGCAGCTCACCAGGGTCGGGGAGCAATGAGCAGTTCTTC
CASSSPGSGSNEQFF
>few|-|TRBV12-3/TRBV12-4|TRBJ1-1
TGTGCCAGCAGCTTGACCCCCTTGACTGAAGCTTTCTTT
CASSLTPLTEAFF
>few|-|TRBV7-9|TRBJ2-3
TGTGCCAGCAGCCCTGGCGGGGCCACAGATACGCAGTATTTT
CASSPGGATDTQYF
>few|-|TRBV20-1|TRBJ2-5
TGCAGTGCTGAACCCGTAGCGAGATCTCTACAAGAGACCCAGTACTTC
CSAEPVARSLQETQYF
>-|-|TRBV24-1|TRBJ2-1
TGTGCCACCAGTGACCGTGACAGGTATGAGCAGTTCTTC
CATSDRDRYEQFF
>many|TRBD1|TRBV5-1|TRBJ2-2
TGCGCCAGCAGCGACGGGACAGGGGTCACCGGGGAGCTGTTTTTT
CASSDGTGVTGELFF
>-|-|TRBV2|TRBJ1-1
TGTGCCAGCAGTGAAGGACCGGGGACGGGAGCTTTCTTT
CASSEGPGTGAFF
>few|-|TRBV27|TRBJ2-5
TGTGCCAGCAGTTTCAGGGGAGTAGAGACCCAGTACTTC
CASSFRGVETQYF